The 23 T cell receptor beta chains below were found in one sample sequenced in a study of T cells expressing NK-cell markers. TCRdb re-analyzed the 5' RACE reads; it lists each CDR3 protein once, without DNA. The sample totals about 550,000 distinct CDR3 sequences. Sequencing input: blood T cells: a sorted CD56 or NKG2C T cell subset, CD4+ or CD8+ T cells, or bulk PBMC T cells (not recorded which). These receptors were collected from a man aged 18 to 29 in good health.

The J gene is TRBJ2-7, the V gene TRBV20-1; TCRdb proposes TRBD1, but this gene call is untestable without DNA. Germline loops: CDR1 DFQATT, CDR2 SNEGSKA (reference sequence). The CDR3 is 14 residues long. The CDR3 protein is CSARGRQVDYEQYF.

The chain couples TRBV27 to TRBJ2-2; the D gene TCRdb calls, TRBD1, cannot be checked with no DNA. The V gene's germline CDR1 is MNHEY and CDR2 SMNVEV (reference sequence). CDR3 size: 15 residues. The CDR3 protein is CASSFGQGVPGELFF.

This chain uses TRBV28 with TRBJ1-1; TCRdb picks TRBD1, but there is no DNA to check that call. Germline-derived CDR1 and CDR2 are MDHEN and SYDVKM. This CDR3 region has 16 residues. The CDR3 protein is CASSLGQPIMNTEAFF.

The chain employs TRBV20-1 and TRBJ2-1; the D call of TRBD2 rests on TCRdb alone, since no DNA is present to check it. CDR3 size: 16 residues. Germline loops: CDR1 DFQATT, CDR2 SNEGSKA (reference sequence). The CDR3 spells CSARRTSGRRGNEQFF.

The CDR3 loop reads CASSLGGTKGNEQFF. The rearrangement links TRBV7-2 to TRBJ2-1; as DNA is missing, the TRBD2 call by TCRdb cannot be tested. Germline V gene lookup returns CDR1 SGHTA and CDR2 FQGNSA. This CDR3 spans 15 amino acids.

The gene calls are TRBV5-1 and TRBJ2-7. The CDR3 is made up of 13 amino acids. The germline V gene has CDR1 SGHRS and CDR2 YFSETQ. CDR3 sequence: CASSGLSSYEQYF.

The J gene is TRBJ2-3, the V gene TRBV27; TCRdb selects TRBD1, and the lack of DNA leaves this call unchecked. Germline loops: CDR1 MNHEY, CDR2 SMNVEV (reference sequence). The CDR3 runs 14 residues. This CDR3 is CASITRGATDTQYF.

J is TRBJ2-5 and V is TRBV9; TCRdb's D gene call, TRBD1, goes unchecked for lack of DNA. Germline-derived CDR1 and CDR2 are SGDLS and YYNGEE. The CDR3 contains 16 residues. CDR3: CASSVNRGRNQETQYF.

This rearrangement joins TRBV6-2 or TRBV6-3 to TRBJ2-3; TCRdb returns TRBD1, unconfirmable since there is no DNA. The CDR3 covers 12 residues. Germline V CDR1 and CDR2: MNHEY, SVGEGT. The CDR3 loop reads CASSYPQGTQYF.

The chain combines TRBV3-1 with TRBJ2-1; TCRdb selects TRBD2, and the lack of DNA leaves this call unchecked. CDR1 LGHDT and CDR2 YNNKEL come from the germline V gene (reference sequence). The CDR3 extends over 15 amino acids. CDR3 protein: CASSEKGLGQNEQFF.

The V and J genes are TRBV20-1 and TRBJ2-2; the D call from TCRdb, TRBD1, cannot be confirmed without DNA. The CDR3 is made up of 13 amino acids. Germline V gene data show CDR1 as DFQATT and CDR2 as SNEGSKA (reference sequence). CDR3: CSVRDSSTGELFF.

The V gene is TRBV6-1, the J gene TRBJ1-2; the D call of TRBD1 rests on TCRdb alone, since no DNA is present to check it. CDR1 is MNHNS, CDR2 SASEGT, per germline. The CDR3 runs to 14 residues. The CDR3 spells CATRQGAFASGYTF.

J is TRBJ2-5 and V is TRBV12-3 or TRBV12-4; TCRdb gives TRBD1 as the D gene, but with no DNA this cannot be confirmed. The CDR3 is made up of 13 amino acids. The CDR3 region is CASSSTDRGTQYF.

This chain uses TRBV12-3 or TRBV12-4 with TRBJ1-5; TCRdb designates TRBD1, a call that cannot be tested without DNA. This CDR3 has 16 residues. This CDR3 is CASSSGQGVSNQPQHF.

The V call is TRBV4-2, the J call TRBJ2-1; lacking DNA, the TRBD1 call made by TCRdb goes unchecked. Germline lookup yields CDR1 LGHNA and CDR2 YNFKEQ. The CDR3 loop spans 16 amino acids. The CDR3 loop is CASSTRRDRVYNEQFF.

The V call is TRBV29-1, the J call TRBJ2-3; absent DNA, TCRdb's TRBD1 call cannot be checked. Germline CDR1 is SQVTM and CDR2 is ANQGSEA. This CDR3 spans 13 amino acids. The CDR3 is CSVAGRGVDTQYF.

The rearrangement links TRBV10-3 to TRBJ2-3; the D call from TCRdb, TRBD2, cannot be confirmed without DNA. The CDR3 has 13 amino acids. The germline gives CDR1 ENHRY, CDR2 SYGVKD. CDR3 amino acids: CAIGAGVSDTQYF.

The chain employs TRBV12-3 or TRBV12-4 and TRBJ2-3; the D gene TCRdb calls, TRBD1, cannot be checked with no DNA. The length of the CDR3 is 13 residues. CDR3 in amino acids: CASRGTGRDTQYF.

CDR3 region: CASRRGTGNTIYF. This chain connects TRBV12-3 or TRBV12-4 to TRBJ1-3. This CDR3 has 13 residues.

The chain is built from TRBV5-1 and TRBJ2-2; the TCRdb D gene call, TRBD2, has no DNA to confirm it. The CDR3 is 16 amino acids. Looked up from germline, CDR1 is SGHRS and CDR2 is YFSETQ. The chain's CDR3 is CASSQWTSGSNGELFF. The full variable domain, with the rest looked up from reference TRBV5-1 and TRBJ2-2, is KAGVTQTPRYLIKTRGQQVTLSCSPISGHRSVSWYQQTPGQGLQFLFEYFSETQRNKGNFPGRFSGRQFSNSRSEMNVSTLELGDSALYLCASSQWTSGSNGELFFGEGSRLTVL.

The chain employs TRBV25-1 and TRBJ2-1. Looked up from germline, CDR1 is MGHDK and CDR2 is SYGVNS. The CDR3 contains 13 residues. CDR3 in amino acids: CASISKWGNEQFF.

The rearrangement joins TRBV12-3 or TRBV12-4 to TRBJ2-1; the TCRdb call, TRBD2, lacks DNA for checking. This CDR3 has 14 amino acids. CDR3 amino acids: CASSLGTSGRKQFF.

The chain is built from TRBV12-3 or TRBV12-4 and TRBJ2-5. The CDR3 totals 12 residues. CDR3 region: CASSLTGETQYF.